This T cell receptor (beta chain) was captured by sequencing in a study of naive and memory T cell subsets (TCRdb year 2017). In the study overall: An open-source, UMI-based TCR alpha and beta sequencing pipeline was applied to sorted naive and memory peripheral blood T cell subsets. The functional CMV T cell responses agreed completely with IgG serology results. RNA was DNase-treated and reverse transcribed with TCR constant-region primers, mostly using SuperScript III.

On this clonotype: Its antigen is unknown. Nothing much larger sits one base from this clone, and base qualities are not available.

From the second PCR step on, the TCR alpha and beta chain libraries were amplified in separate reactions. Donor CMV status was determined by IFNgamma production from CD4+ T cells after overnight stimulation of fresh PBMCs with CMV viral lysate. CD4 T cells were positively selected using Miltenyi beads, after which CD8 T cells were positively selected from the CD4-negative fraction. Cells stained for CD3, CD4, CD8, CD45RA, CD27 and a live/dead dye were sorted on a BD Aria II into four subsets by CD45RA and CD27. Blood was obtained from a few healthy volunteers, and the blood from each volunteer was fractionated into CD4 and CD8 T cells and subsequently into four differentiation subsets. Approximately 0.11 L of peripheral blood was drawn per donor, and PBMC were isolated by Ficoll-Paque PLUS density-gradient centrifugation. Sorted cells were lysed in RLT buffer, after which RNA was extracted using a Qiagen RNeasy kit and stored at -80 degrees C.

Inclusive of the bounding cysteine and phenylalanine, the CDR3 is 14 residues long. Solely the CDR3 DNA is kept, with 42 bases framed from the first base. The library was generated by UMI-ligation and nested PCR. The beta constant-region primer was an equimolar mix of two oligonucleotides covering both TRBC1 and TRBC2. The ligated cDNA went through four rounds of PCR with nested alpha and beta constant-region primers together with the SP2 primer. T4 RNA ligase 1 ligated a single-stranded oligonucleotide carrying the SP2 primer and a 12-nucleotide UMI to the cDNA 3' end. Incubation of the ligation reaction was carried out at 16 degrees C for 20-24 hours. To avoid over-amplification, PCR2 was usually performed as a SYBR Green qPCR and halted once a predetermined threshold was reached. Every purification after the first one was done using Agencourt AMPure XP magnetic beads. Libraries were quantified by Qubit and checked on a TapeStation, where a main peak was expected near 650 bp. Pooled libraries were sequenced on an Illumina MiSeq using v2 2x251 paired-end kits, and typically about 0.9-2.1 million reads were obtained per sample. Each sample's library went into the pool at roughly 4 nM, and roughly 5-8% PhiX was added to help with cluster recognition. Concerning the study's data processing: Decombinator assigned V and J genes to Demultiplexor-processed FASTQ reads by tag matching, allowing a single base-pair mismatch. Collapsinator relied on UMIs to fix sequencing errors as well as frequency errors caused by PCR heterogeneity. TCRs were translated and CDR3s were extracted from the conserved cysteine to the FGXG phenylalanine by CDR3Translator, with non-productive sequences being flagged. Gini, Shannon entropy and inverse Simpson indices were calculated on repertoires subsampled to equal numbers of UMI-defined TCRs. Power-law fits to clonotype abundance distributions were performed by maximum likelihood within the linear range. On one naive CD8 sample, the pipeline and MIGEC gave similar UMI counts, unique TCR numbers and clonal distributions. One analysis removed from the naive repertoire any naive TCRs that were also found in any memory subset from the same donor. A set of under 8,500 CMV-associated CDR3 sequences, compiled from VDJdb and a published dataset, was used to search the repertoires. TCRdb ran its own pipeline on the public reads, namely fastp trimming at Q25 and MiXCR clone calling, and kept in-frame beta chains. Rows are unified per CDR3 protein, each entry keeping the most common DNA and genes. These V and J calls rely on TCRdb rather than the paper's analysis. The sample data list 150,000 or so distinct CDR3 sequences, and roughly 22% of these were observed just once. 0.1% to 0.11% of the sample is taken by the ten largest.

The research as a whole found: Once error correction was done, more than 90% of naive TCR sequences showed up just once, which made the naive abundance distributions much steeper than those of the memory subsets. In both CD4 and CD8 cells, going from naive through CM, EM and EMRA, the Gini index went up while Shannon and inverse Simpson diversity went down. Single alpha or beta chain sequences, rather than paired alpha/beta receptors, were used to define clonotypes. RNA-based TCR counts may be affected by expression changes linked to T cell activation and differentiation. No ground truth was available to validate the repertoire findings for the naive and memory subsets. The abundance of TCRs followed a power law with an exponent that differed between naive and memory subsets yet stayed consistent across the three individuals. Naive repertoires, especially CD8, contained a few larger clonotypes, possibly memory cells re-expressing CD45RA.

This receptor was identified in a human donor in good health. What was sequenced was naive CD4+ T cells from blood. Sample cell subset or site, as interpreted from the label and publication: naive T cells, CD45RA high CD27+. In this chain, TRBV21-1 is recombined with TRBJ2-7; the table gives TRBD2 as D, unverified against the DNA. TRBV21-1 represents a pseudogene. The CDR3 is CASSPPGGTYEQYF. The DNA sequence is as follows: TGTGCCAGCAGCCCGCCGGGGGGGACCTACGAGCAGTACTTC.